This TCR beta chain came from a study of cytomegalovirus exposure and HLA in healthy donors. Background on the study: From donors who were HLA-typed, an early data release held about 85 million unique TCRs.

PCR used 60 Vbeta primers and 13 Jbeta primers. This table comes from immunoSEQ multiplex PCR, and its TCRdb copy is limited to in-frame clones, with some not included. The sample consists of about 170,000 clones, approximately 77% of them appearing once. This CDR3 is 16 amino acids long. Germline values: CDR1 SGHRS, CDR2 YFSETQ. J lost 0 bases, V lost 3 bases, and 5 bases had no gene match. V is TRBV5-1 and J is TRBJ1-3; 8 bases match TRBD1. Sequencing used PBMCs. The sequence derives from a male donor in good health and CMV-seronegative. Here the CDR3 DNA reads TGCGCCAGCAGCTCTGGGACAGGTTTCTCTGGAAACACCATATATTTT. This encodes CASSSGTGFSGNTIYF.